This T cell receptor beta chain was found in a study of STAT5B mutations in CD4+ large granular lymphocyte leukemia. Generated by immunoSEQ multiplex PCR, the TCRdb table keeps only in-frame clones and is missing some. The top ten clones hold 0.42% of a sample with tens of thousands of clones, more than 60% of them seen once. This clonotype originated in a human donor in good health. The specimen sequenced was CD4+ T cells from blood buffy coats.

CDR3 in amino acids: CASSPVGYHHTF. The CDR3 DNA reads as TGTGCCAGCAGTCCCGTCGGGTATCACCACACCTTC. The chain uses TRBV6-1 and TRBJ1-2; D ambiguous. The germline gives CDR1 MNHNS, CDR2 SASEGT. This CDR3 contains 12 residues. V lost 5 bases to trimming and J lost 12 bases, with 16 bases between them.